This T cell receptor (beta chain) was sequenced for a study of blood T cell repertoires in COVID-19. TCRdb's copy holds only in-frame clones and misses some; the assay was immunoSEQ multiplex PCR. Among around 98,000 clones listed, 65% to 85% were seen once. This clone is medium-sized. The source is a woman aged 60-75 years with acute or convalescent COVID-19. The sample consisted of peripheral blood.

The CDR3 spells CASSGGAYEQYF. As DNA, the CDR3 is TGTGCCAGCAGCGGGGGGGCCTACGAGCAGTACTTC. The chain combines TRBV3-1 (or the pseudogene TRBV3-2) with TRBJ2-7, with 7 bases that match TRBD2. The CDR3 consists of 12 residues. Per germline, CDR1 LGHDT and CDR2 YNNKEL (reference sequence). The trim removed 5 bases at V and 2 bases at J, leaving 0 bases unmatched.